Below are 30 T cell receptor beta chains sequenced from a single sample in a study of radiation and T cells in renal cell carcinoma (dated by TCRdb to the early 2020s). The library was produced with the immunoSEQ multiplex PCR assay. The table was pulled from immuneACCESS by TCRdb, which kept in-frame rearrangements only. Such tables lose some clones; where checked, under half of the loss comes from unresolved V genes, and the rest has no known cause. The sample profile shows under 100,000 clones; more than 65% of them were found once. The top ten constitute approximately 7.3% of the sample. The time point label, read with the paper, signifies: blood 4 weeks post-SBRT, at nephrectomy. The treatment or condition label for this specimen denotes: 15 Gy SBRT to primary tumor, nephrectomy 4 weeks later. Sample: blood, taken from a patient whose treatment included radiotherapy and nephrectomy. All receptors derive from a man aged 55 to 70 with renal cell carcinoma.

The CDR3 loop reads CASSPTSGGYNEQFF. CDR3 coding DNA: TGTGCCAGCAGCCCGACTAGCGGAGGGTACAATGAGCAGTTCTTC. The V gene is TRBV7-2, the J gene TRBJ2-1, with 9 bases fitting TRBD2. This CDR3 region has 15 residues. V trimming: 5 bases; J trimming: 4 bases; junction bases outside the gene matches: 6. CDR1 is SGHTA and CDR2 is FQGNSA in the germline V gene.

The genes are TRBV6-1 and TRBJ1-1, with TRBD1 identical over 7 bases. This CDR3 region has 14 residues. Germline assignment: CDR1 MNHNS and CDR2 SASEGT. V lost 6 bases, J lost 5 bases, and 9 bases stayed unmatched. DNA for the CDR3: TGTGCCAGCAGATTCACAGGGGCGGGGACTGAAGCTTTCTTT. Protein: CASRFTGAGTEAFF.

The chain joins TRBV7-8 to TRBJ1-2; weak D call: TRBD1 (6 bases). The germline V and J ends were trimmed by 1 base and 2 bases, with 8 bases remaining between them. CDR1 is SGHVS and CDR2 is FQNEAQ in the germline V gene. The CDR3 covers 14 residues. DNA of the CDR3: TGTGCCAGCAGCTTAGATGGACAGAACTATGGCTACACCTTC. Encoded protein: CASSLDGQNYGYTF.

This chain joins TRBV7-8 and TRBJ2-7, with D perhaps matching TRBD1 (6 bases). The CDR3 has 14 amino acids. V was trimmed by 3 bases and J by 1 base, leaving 10 bases between them. Germline V gene sequence: CDR1 SGHVS, CDR2 FQNEAQ. The DNA of the CDR3 is TGTGCCAGCAGCTTCGGGGACACTTCCTACGAGCAGTACTTC. As protein: CASSFGDTSYEQYF.

The rearrangement uses TRBV5-1 and TRBJ2-1; either TRBD1 or TRBD2 may fit D (5 bases each). The CDR3 is made up of 13 amino acids. V shed 5 bases and J shed 10 bases, with 16 bases lying between them. Germline V gene sequence: CDR1 SGHRS, CDR2 YFSETQ. The CDR3: CASSRDLEREQFF. CDR3 nucleotide sequence: TGCGCCAGCAGTCGGGACCTAGAGCGGGAGCAGTTCTTC.

This sequence joins TRBV18 and TRBJ1-1; 8 bases agree with TRBD1. In germline, CDR1 is KGHSH, CDR2 LQKENI. The CDR3 loop spans 15 amino acids. The ends lost 2 bases at V and 5 bases at J; junction bases unmatched: 7. CDR3 DNA sequence: TGTGCCAGCTCACCAGGGCGGACAGGGCGGACTGAAGCTTTCTTT. Protein product: CASSPGRTGRTEAFF. The whole variable domain, filled in from reference TRBV18 and TRBJ1-1, reads NAGVMQNPRHLVRRRGQEARLRCSPMKGHSHVYWYRQLPEEGLKFMVYLQKENIIDESGMPKERFSAEFPKEGPSILRIQQVVRGDSAAYFCASSPGRTGRTEAFFGQGTRLTVV.

The chain uses TRBV27 and TRBJ1-2; possible D gene TRBD1, 5 bases. Germline CDR1 and CDR2: MNHEY and SMNVEV (reference sequence). V lost 6 bases and J 6 bases, leaving 20 bases between the germline ends. There are 15 residues in the CDR3. CDR3 bases: TGTGCCAGCAGCACGACTCCAGGGAGAGATAATGGCTACACCTTC. Amino acid sequence: CASSTTPGRDNGYTF.

This chain uses TRBV6-1 with TRBJ1-1, with 8 bases lining up with TRBD1. The germline gives CDR1 MNHNS, CDR2 SASEGT. This CDR3 contains 13 residues. The J segment lost 4 bases and the V segment lost 8 bases, leaving 6 bases of the junction unmatched. Here the CDR3 reads CASGSTGATEAFF. CDR3 DNA sequence: TGTGCCAGCGGCTCGACAGGGGCCACTGAAGCTTTCTTT.

The CDR3 coding sequence is TGTGCCAGCAGCGTTCAGAGGACCGGGGAGCTGTTTTTT. This encodes CASSVQRTGELFF. The chain uses TRBV9 and TRBJ2-2, with D uncertain. Looked up from germline, CDR1 is SGDLS and CDR2 is YYNGEE. V was cut by 2 bases and J by 5 bases, with 7 bases left in between. CDR3 length: 13 amino acids.

The V gene is TRBV7-2, the J gene TRBJ1-1; a possible D gene is TRBD1 (6 bases). The CDR3 runs 13 residues. The V end lost 0 bases, the J end lost 8 bases, and 10 bases lay between the germline ends. The germline V gene encodes CDR1 SGHTA and CDR2 FQGNSA. CDR3 sequence reads: CASSLAGQREAFF. CDR3 sequence (DNA): TGTGCCAGCAGCTTAGCGGGACAACGAGAAGCTTTCTTT.

This clone was found a few times. This chain uses TRBV29-1 with TRBJ2-1, with D perhaps being TRBD1 or TRBD2 (5 bases each). The CDR3 extends over 17 amino acids. Germline V CDR1 and CDR2: SQVTM, ANQGSEA. The ends were cut back, 7 bases at V and 3 bases at J, with 25 bases in the middle. The chain's CDR3 is CSAKGTTQPGRYNEQFF. The CDR3 coding sequence is TGCAGCGCCAAAGGGACCACACAACCGGGCCGCTACAATGAGCAGTTCTTC.

The gene calls are TRBV4-1 and TRBJ1-4, with TRBD1 as a possible D gene (6 bases). The germline V and J ends were trimmed by 5 bases and 4 bases, with 14 bases remaining between them. Looked up from germline, CDR1 is MGHRA and CDR2 is YSYEKL. CDR3 size: 15 residues. CDR3 residues: CASSAPGADNEKLFF. In DNA, the CDR3 is TGCGCCAGCAGCGCCCCGGGGGCAGATAATGAAAAACTGTTTTTT.

V is TRBV7-6 and J is TRBJ1-5, with D tentatively TRBD1 (5 bases). V lost 2 bases and J 1 base, leaving 6 bases between the germline ends. The CDR3 loop spans 14 amino acids. The germline CDR1 and CDR2 sequences are SGHVS and FNYEAQ. The CDR3 coding sequence is TGTGCCAGCAGCTTACAGGGCAGCAATCAGCCCCAGCATTTT. Residues: CASSLQGSNQPQHF. Supplemented by reference TRBV7-6 and TRBJ1-5, the full variable domain reads GAGVSQSPRYKVTKRGQDVALRCDPISGHVSLYWYRQALGQGPEFLTYFNYEAQQDKSGLPNDRFSAERPEGSISTLTIQRTEQRDSAMYRCASSLQGSNQPQHFGDGTRLSIL.

This clone was seen only a few times. J is TRBJ1-1 and V is TRBV9, with a possible D match to TRBD1 (6 bases). V lost 3 bases, J lost 11 bases, and 17 bases lay in between. The CDR3 is 13 residues long. Germline loops: CDR1 SGDLS, CDR2 YYNGEE. This CDR3 is CASSAYNGTWAFF. CDR3 DNA sequence: TGTGCCAGCAGCGCCTACAACGGGACATGGGCTTTCTTT.

This chain uses TRBV4-1 with TRBJ2-5, with 7 bases identical to TRBD1. CDR3 length equals 15 residues. Trimming cost V 2 bases and J 5 bases; bases outside gene matches: 8. Germline values: CDR1 MGHRA, CDR2 YSYEKL. The CDR3 nucleotides read TGCGCCAGCAGCCAAAAAGTCGACAGGGTGGAGACCCAGTACTTC. Its protein product is CASSQKVDRVETQYF.

The chain employs TRBV7-9 and TRBJ2-7; weak D call: TRBD1 (6 bases). Trimming shortened V by 9 bases and J by 4 bases, and 16 bases separated the two germline ends. Germline loops: CDR1 SEHNR, CDR2 FQNEAQ (reference sequence). The CDR3 extends over 13 amino acids. The CDR3 DNA follows: TGTGCCAGTGAACCGGGACACCTTTACGAGCAGTACTTC. Protein: CASEPGHLYEQYF.

The genes are TRBV6-4 and TRBJ1-2; 9 bases are a match to TRBD1. The CDR3 is 13 residues long. Trimming at V came to 6 bases and at J to 8 bases, leaving 7 bases not matched to a gene. The germline V gene has CDR1 MRHNA and CDR2 SNTAGT. The CDR3 spells CASSANRGQGYTF. CDR3 nucleotides: TGTGCCAGCAGCGCAAACAGGGGGCAAGGCTACACCTTC.

This chain links TRBV7-2 with TRBJ2-2, with TRBD1 as a possible D gene (5 bases). With 5 bases removed from V and 6 bases from J, the gap between germline ends came to 13 bases. This CDR3 has 14 amino acids. Germline assignment: CDR1 SGHTA and CDR2 FQGNSA. The CDR3 here is CASSLPRASGELFF. The DNA for the CDR3 is TGTGCCAGCAGCCTGCCCAGGGCATCCGGGGAGCTGTTTTTT.

The V and J genes are TRBV5-1 and TRBJ2-7; D is uncertain. The germline V gene has CDR1 SGHRS and CDR2 YFSETQ. This CDR3 is built from 13 residues. V was pared by 3 bases and J by 5 bases, with 12 bases between. The CDR3 loop is CASSSVVEDEQYF. The CDR3 DNA reads as TGCGCCAGCAGCTCGGTAGTGGAAGACGAGCAGTACTTC.

This clone was picked up one time. This rearrangement joins TRBV29-1 to TRBJ2-7; unclear D gene. V was clipped by 2 bases and J by 0 bases, with 11 bases between them. The germline gives CDR1 SQVTM, CDR2 ANQGSEA. This CDR3 spans 14 amino acids. CDR3: CSVERESHSYEQYF. CDR3 coding DNA: TGCAGCGTTGAAAGAGAGTCCCACTCCTACGAGCAGTACTTC.

J is TRBJ2-7 and V is TRBV12-5; D may correspond to TRBD1 or TRBD2 (5 bases each). The CDR3 totals 19 residues. Germline CDR1 and CDR2: LGHNT and FRNRAP. Trimming left V 1 base short and J 7 bases short, with 29 bases between. The CDR3 loop reads CASGLDLPGTGLATREQYF. The CDR3 coding sequence is TGTGCTAGTGGTTTGGACCTACCAGGGACGGGTCTAGCTACAAGGGAGCAGTACTTC. Complete variable domain (other parts from reference TRBV12-5 and TRBJ2-7): DARVTQTPRHKVTEMGQEVTMRCQPILGHNTVFWYRQTMMQGLELLAYFRNRAPLDDSGMPKDRFSAEMPDATLATLKIQPSEPRDSAVYFCASGLDLPGTGLATREQYFGPGTRLTVT.

In its sample, this clone was seen a few times. The chain couples TRBV19 to TRBJ2-2, with D possibly matching TRBD2 (6 bases). Germline V lookup: CDR1 LNHDA, CDR2 SQIVND (reference sequence). The CDR3 has 14 amino acids. V lost 7 bases and J lost 0, with 9 bases in between. The DNA for the CDR3 is TGTGCCAGTACTGGGGGGACGAACACCGGGGAGCTGTTTTTT. It translates to CASTGGTNTGELFF.

The chain couples TRBV10-2 to TRBJ2-5, with 10 bases identical to TRBD1. This CDR3 region has 16 residues. Germline-derived CDR1 and CDR2 are WSHSY and SAAADI. The J segment lost 5 bases and the V segment lost 7 bases, leaving 13 bases of the junction unmatched. In DNA form, the CDR3 reads TGCGCCAGCACAAAACCCCGACAGGGGGCGACGGAGACCCAGTACTTC. It yields the protein CASTKPRQGATETQYF.

The rearrangement joins TRBV11-1 to TRBJ2-7, with 8 bases fitting TRBD2. V shed 2 bases, J shed 6 bases, and the junction held 9 bases outside the gene matches. The CDR3 has 15 residues. Per the germline V gene, CDR1 is SGHAT and CDR2 is FQDESV (reference sequence). CDR3 residues: CASSLLSGSRFEQYF. The CDR3 DNA sequence: TGTGCCAGCAGCTTACTCAGCGGGAGCCGGTTCGAGCAGTACTTC.

The chain joins TRBV10-2 to TRBJ2-7; D ambiguous. The CDR3 is made up of 14 amino acids. The V gene lost 2 bases and the J gene lost 2 bases, with 10 bases spanning the gap. From germline, CDR1 is WSHSY and CDR2 SAAADI. CDR3 sequence reads: CASSETLVTYEQYF. DNA for the CDR3: TGCGCCAGCAGTGAGACGCTCGTGACCTACGAGCAGTACTTC.

The rearrangement joins TRBV4-2 to TRBJ2-7; 11 bases line up with TRBD2. Trimming took 4 bases from V and 5 from J; bases not matched to a gene: 7. The CDR3 is 15 residues long. CDR1 and CDR2 from the germline V gene are LGHNA and YNFKEQ. For the CDR3, the DNA is TGTGCCAGCAGCCGAATAGCGGGAGGGTATAACGAGCAGTACTTC. Translating it yields CASSRIAGGYNEQYF.

The genes are TRBV7-9 and TRBJ1-5; 7 nucleotides match TRBD1. This CDR3 contains 18 residues. CDR1 and CDR2 (germline): SEHNR, FQNEAQ (reference sequence). Losses at the gene ends were 1 base for V and 0 bases for J; bases not matched to a gene: 9. CDR3 DNA: TGTGCCAGCAGCTTAGGTATGAGGGGGCCCCATAGCAATCAGCCCCAGCATTTT. Its protein is CASSLGMRGPHSNQPQHF.

The chain recombines TRBV28 with TRBJ2-7, with 7 bases matching TRBD2. Germline V gene data show CDR1 as MDHEN and CDR2 as SYDVKM. With V trimmed by 8 bases and J by 4 bases, 2 bases remained unmatched. The CDR3 extends over 11 amino acids. The CDR3 spells CASGRAYEQYF. In nucleotides, the CDR3 is TGTGCCAGCGGGAGGGCGTACGAGCAGTACTTC. The variable domain in full, with the rest retrieved from reference TRBV28 and TRBJ2-7, is DVKVTQSSRYLVKRTGEKVFLECVQDMDHENMFWYRQDPGLGLRLIYFSYDVKMKEKGDIPEGYSVSREKKERFSLILESASTNQTSMYLCASGRAYEQYFGPGTRLTVT.

The chain has TRBV30 and TRBJ2-7; D remains unclear. V lost 3 bases and J lost 4, with 4 bases in between. The CDR3 covers 10 residues. Germline values: CDR1 GTSNPN, CDR2 SVGIG (reference sequence). The DNA for the CDR3 is TGTGCCTGGAGCAAGTACGAGCAGTACTTC. This translates into CAWSKYEQYF.

The genes are TRBV28 and TRBJ1-5, with 7 positions matching TRBD1. The germline gives CDR1 MDHEN, CDR2 SYDVKM. The V and J ends lost 6 bases and 5 bases, in that order; junction bases with no gene match: 7. CDR3 length: 14 residues. The CDR3 sequence: CASRIQGQDQPQHF. DNA of the CDR3: TGTGCCAGCAGGATACAGGGGCAGGATCAGCCCCAGCATTTT.